This T cell receptor beta chain stems from a study of blood T cell repertoires in COVID-19. Overall study context: Samples taken during acute and convalescent COVID-19 were collected in the United States, Italy and Spain.

Trimming took off 0 bases at V and 4 bases at J, with 7 bases between the two ends. Per germline, CDR1 GTSNPN and CDR2 SVGIG (reference sequence). The CDR3 is made up of 13 amino acids. Assay: immunoSEQ multiplex PCR; the TCRdb copy retains only in-frame clones and omits some. The top ten clones hold about 8% of a sample with a few hundred thousand clones, more than 75% of them seen once. The V gene is TRBV30, the J gene TRBJ1-3, with D uncertain. The receptor was isolated from a woman in her 50s who had recovered from COVID-19. The sample consisted of peripheral blood. CDR3: CAWSVSSGNTIYF. The CDR3 DNA is TGTGCCTGGAGTGTTTCCTCCGGAAACACCATATATTTT.